The 12 T cell receptor beta chains listed next were all sequenced from one sample in a study of blood T cell repertoires in COVID-19. Sequenced by immunoSEQ multiplex PCR; TCRdb stores in-frame clones only, minus some. The profile covers under 75,000 clones, with 80% to 90% appearing a single time and 8.2% taken by the ten largest. Input material: peripheral blood. The receptors here all came from a man aged 50 to 60 with active COVID-19.

The chain is built from TRBV2 and TRBJ2-3; possible D gene TRBD2, 5 bases. The CDR3 covers 12 residues. Germline loops: CDR1 SNHLY, CDR2 FYNNEI. V lost 7 bases and J lost 1, with 6 bases in between. CDR3 amino acids: CASTGGTDTQYF. Here the CDR3 DNA reads TGTGCCAGCACCGGGGGCACAGATACGCAGTATTTT.

The V gene is TRBV4-1, the J gene TRBJ1-3; D gene uncertain. Between the trimmed V and J ends, which lost 1 base and 2 bases, there was a span of 12 bases. The CDR3 is made up of 16 amino acids. Germline V CDR1 and CDR2: MGHRA, YSYEKL. CDR3: CASSQGRARTGNTIYF. The CDR3, as DNA: TGCGCCAGCAGCCAAGGGAGGGCTCGAACTGGAAACACCATATATTTT.

This clone came up once. The genes are TRBV2 and TRBJ2-7, with 7 positions matching TRBD1. J lost 2 bases, V lost 7 bases, and 2 bases had no gene match. The length of the CDR3 is 12 residues. The V gene's germline CDR1 is SNHLY and CDR2 FYNNEI. CDR3 DNA: TGTGCCAGCAAGGGGACAGCCTACGAGCAGTACTTC. Its protein product is CASKGTAYEQYF.

The chain is built from TRBV6-5 and TRBJ1-2, with D uncertain. CDR1 is MNHEY, CDR2 SVGAGI, per germline. This CDR3 comprises 15 residues. Trimming removed 2 bases at V and 4 bases at J, with 14 bases between. The CDR3 DNA sequence: TGTGCCAGCAGTTACAAGGGCGGGTCTGTCTATGGCTACACCTTC. This gives the protein CASSYKGGSVYGYTF.

The chain recombines TRBV7-2 with TRBJ1-3; TRBD1 agrees at 11 bases. The CDR3 totals 18 residues. Per germline, CDR1 SGHTA and CDR2 FQGNSA. Trimming took 2 bases from V and 0 from J; bases not matched to a gene: 6. DNA for the CDR3: TGTGCCAGCAGCTTAAGGACAGGGGGCGGACACTCTGGAAACACCATATATTTT. Translation: CASSLRTGGGHSGNTIYF.

This clone appeared a single time. The chain has TRBV11-2 and TRBJ1-4; D may be TRBD1 (6 bases). The V end lost 1 base, the J end lost 7 bases, and 10 bases lay between the germline ends. The CDR3 spans 14 residues. Looked up from germline, CDR1 is SGHAT and CDR2 is FQNNGV. As DNA, the CDR3 is TGTGCCAGCAGCTTAGGCCAGGGGTCTGAAAAACTGTTTTTT. It yields the protein CASSLGQGSEKLFF.

The chain carries TRBV4-3 and TRBJ2-1, with a weak D call TRBD2 (6 bases). CDR1 and CDR2 from the germline V gene are LGHNA and YSLEER. CDR3 size: 14 residues. Trimming removed 0 bases from V and 9 bases from J, with 12 bases in between. DNA for the CDR3: TGCGCCAGCAGCCAAGATCGGAAGGGAGGTGAGCAGTTCTTC. This encodes CASSQDRKGGEQFF.

The CDR3 sequence: CAWIPLAGAFTDTQYF. The CDR3 nucleotides read TGTGCCTGGATACCCCTCGCGGGGGCATTCACAGATACGCAGTATTTT. The chain employs TRBV30 and TRBJ2-3, with TRBD2 as a possible D gene (7 bases). Germline V CDR1 and CDR2: GTSNPN, SVGIG (reference sequence). Between the trimmed V and J ends, which lost 4 bases and 2 bases, there was a span of 19 bases. The CDR3 runs 16 residues.

The V gene is TRBV5-4, the J gene TRBJ1-2; D gene unclear. V was clipped by 3 bases and J by 1 base, with 13 bases between them. The CDR3 has 15 amino acids. The germline V gene has CDR1 SGHNT and CDR2 YYREEE (reference sequence). In DNA, the CDR3 is TGTGCCAGCAGCTCGCGCGGACGGGATAACTATGGCTACACCTTC. It translates to CASSSRGRDNYGYTF.

The V call is TRBV5-1, the J call TRBJ2-2; TRBD1 is a possible D gene (5 bases). The CDR3 extends over 18 amino acids. Trimming removed 0 bases at V and 1 base at J, with 16 bases between. Germline V gene lookup returns CDR1 SGHRS and CDR2 YFSETQ. The CDR3 protein is CASSLVVTGKLNTGELFF. The CDR3 nucleotides are TGCGCCAGCAGCTTGGTCGTTACAGGAAAGCTGAACACCGGGGAGCTGTTTTTT.

The rearrangement uses TRBV3-1 (or the pseudogene TRBV3-2) and TRBJ2-3; 9 positions agree with TRBD2. The CDR3 runs to 16 residues. Germline V lookup: CDR1 LGHDT, CDR2 YNNKEL (reference sequence). V dropped 0 bases and J dropped 7; count of bases not matched to a gene: 8. CDR3 sequence: CASSQDASGGLNTQYF. Written as DNA, the CDR3 is TGTGCCAGCAGCCAAGATGCCAGCGGGGGGTTGAATACGCAGTATTTT.

The V and J genes are TRBV5-4 and TRBJ2-3, with D tentatively TRBD1 (8 bases). The V end was cut by 4 bases, the J end by 5 bases, with 14 bases between. The CDR3 extends over 14 amino acids. Germline V CDR1 and CDR2: SGHNT, YYREEE (reference sequence). In DNA, the CDR3 is TGTGCCAGCAGCGAACAGGGGGGGGGAGATACGCAGTATTTT. Translated, it gives CASSEQGGGDTQYF.